The 14 T cell receptor beta chains listed next were all sequenced from one sample in a study of shared clonotypes between healthy human individuals. Using immunoSEQ multiplex PCR, the repertoire was profiled, and TCRdb retains in-frame clones only, with some absent. The sample has a few million clones; 90% to 95% are singletons. Sequencing used naive CD4+ T cells sorted from blood. Subset meaning: CD45RA+ positively selected. These receptors were obtained from a man aged 18 to 29 in good health.

Comment on this clone: Distinct nucleotide sequences in the sample also encode this CDR3. The rearrangement links TRBV10-1 to TRBJ2-1; TRBD1 is a possible D gene (6 bases). The CDR3 covers 14 residues. Germline V lookup: CDR1 WNHNN, CDR2 SYGVQD (reference sequence). Trimming stripped 3 bases from V and 1 base from J, with 7 bases between. CDR3 bases: TGCGCCAGCAGTGAAGGGGGTTCCTACAATGAGCAGTTCTTC. Encoded protein: CASSEGGSYNEQFF.

There are a few counts of this clone. The same CDR3 is also encoded by other DNA sequences in this sample. The genes are TRBV10-3 and TRBJ1-5; D is ambiguous. Germline V gives CDR1 ENHRY, CDR2 SYGVKD. Trimming pared 6 bases from V and 4 bases from J, leaving 7 bases between. CDR3 size: 12 residues. The CDR3 DNA sequence: TGTGCCATCAGCCCGGGAAATCAGCCCCAGCATTTT. Translated, it gives CAISPGNQPQHF.

The V call is TRBV5-1, the J call TRBJ1-5; no clear D gene. The V gene lost 3 bases and the J gene lost 5 bases, with 9 bases spanning the gap. Germline-derived CDR1 and CDR2 are SGHRS and YFSETQ. The CDR3 extends over 13 amino acids. CDR3 DNA sequence: TGCGCCAGCAGCTCGAACCCCGATCAGCCCCAGCATTTT. Its protein is CASSSNPDQPQHF. The complete variable domain, with remaining parts taken from reference TRBV5-1 and TRBJ1-5, reads KAGVTQTPRYLIKTRGQQVTLSCSPISGHRSVSWYQQTPGQGLQFLFEYFSETQRNKGNFPGRFSGRQFSNSRSEMNVSTLELGDSALYLCASSSNPDQPQHFGDGTRLSIL.

J is TRBJ1-6 and V is TRBV18; D is ambiguous. Germline V gives CDR1 KGHSH, CDR2 LQKENI. The CDR3 totals 14 residues. V shed 4 bases and J shed 9 bases, with 13 bases lying between them. CDR3 in DNA: TGTGCCAGCTCACTCGACCCGGGATCTTCACCCCTCCACTTT. It translates to CASSLDPGSSPLHF.

The V gene is TRBV6-1, the J gene TRBJ2-4; D is perhaps TRBD1 (5 bases). This CDR3 region has 17 residues. V lost 1 base and J 1 base, leaving 14 bases between the germline ends. From germline, CDR1 is MNHNS and CDR2 SASEGT. The CDR3 nucleotides read TGTGCCAGCAGTGAAGATGGTGTTCCAGGGGCCAAAAACATTCAGTACTTC. This translates into CASSEDGVPGAKNIQYF.

The gene calls are TRBV27 and TRBJ1-6; weak D call: TRBD1 (5 bases). Germline V gene sequence: CDR1 MNHEY, CDR2 SMNVEV (reference sequence). The CDR3 is 15 residues long. V gave up 6 bases and J gave up 5 bases, with 14 bases separating them. The CDR3 region is CASRFASRDNSPLHF. The CDR3 DNA reads TGTGCCAGCAGGTTTGCCTCCAGGGATAATTCACCCCTCCACTTT.

With regard to this clone: Other DNA sequences in this specimen translate into the identical CDR3. This chain joins TRBV5-6 and TRBJ2-7; D is unclear. V lost 0 bases and J lost 4, with 2 bases in between. CDR1 and CDR2 (germline): SGHDT, YYEEEE. This CDR3 region has 11 residues. The CDR3 coding sequence is TGTGCCAGCAGCTTGGGGTACGAGCAGTACTTC. Its protein product is CASSLGYEQYF.

This clone was seen a handful of times. At one end the junction does not follow the germline gene, possibly because of a read error. The CDR3 DNA reads TGTGCCAGCAGCGAAGACAGATGGGTGAACACTGAAGCTTTCTTT. As protein: CASSEDRWVNTEAFF. This chain joins TRBV14 and TRBJ1-1; D may be TRBD1 (5 bases). Germline V CDR1 and CDR2: SGHDN, FVKESK. This CDR3 has 15 residues.

The V and J genes are TRBV6-5 and TRBJ2-5, with 9 bases lining up with TRBD1. Germline assignment: CDR1 MNHEY and CDR2 SVGAGI. J lost 2 bases, V lost 9 bases, and 4 bases had no gene match. There are 13 residues in the CDR3. The CDR3 DNA follows: TGTGCCAGTCGACAGGGGGTACAAGAGACCCAGTACTTC. This encodes CASRQGVQETQYF.

The chain has TRBV5-1 and TRBJ1-6; D is possibly TRBD1 (6 bases). CDR1 is SGHRS, CDR2 YFSETQ, per germline. This CDR3 has 14 amino acids. Between the trimmed V and J ends, which lost 5 bases and 10 bases, there was a span of 16 bases. CDR3 in DNA: TGCGCCAGCAGGGATGGACAGTCGGGGTCACCCCTCCACTTT. Encoded protein: CASRDGQSGSPLHF.

This chain uses TRBV2 with TRBJ2-2, with 7 positions matching TRBD2. The germline gives CDR1 SNHLY, CDR2 FYNNEI. The V gene end was trimmed by 7 bases and the J gene end by 1 base; junction bases not matched to a gene: 3. The CDR3 covers 14 residues. The CDR3 DNA is TGTGCCAGCACCCAGCGGGGGAACACCGGGGAGCTGTTTTTT. This encodes CASTQRGNTGELFF. Full variable domain (remainder filled in from reference TRBV2 and TRBJ2-2): EPEVTQTPSHQVTQMGQEVILRCVPISNHLYFYWYRQILGQKVEFLVSFYNNEISEKSEIFDDQFSVERPDGSNFTLKIRSTKLEDSAMYFCASTQRGNTGELFFGEGSRLTVL.

The chain joins TRBV19 to TRBJ1-3; possibly TRBD1 for D (5 bases). In germline, CDR1 is LNHDA, CDR2 SQIVND (reference sequence). CDR3 length: 16 amino acids. Deletions cut 3 bases from V and 0 bases from J, with 12 bases between. For the CDR3, the DNA is TGTGCCAGTAGTATCTGGGGCAGCATCTCTGGAAACACCATATATTTT. Amino acid sequence: CASSIWGSISGNTIYF. The variable domain in full, with the rest retrieved from reference TRBV19 and TRBJ1-3, is DGGITQSPKYLFRKEGQNVTLSCEQNLNHDAMYWYRQDPGQGLRLIYYSQIVNDFQKGDIAEGYSVSREKKESFPLTVTSAQKNPTAFYLCASSIWGSISGNTIYFGEGSWLTVV.

This chain connects TRBV25-1 to TRBJ2-5; no firm D call. Trimming cost V 6 bases and J 4 bases, with 15 bases left between them. This CDR3 spans 14 amino acids. CDR1 and CDR2 from the germline V gene are MGHDK and SYGVNS. This CDR3 reads CASSAPGLTETQYF. CDR3 bases: TGTGCCAGCAGCGCCCCAGGCCTGACAGAGACCCAGTACTTC.

J is TRBJ1-1 and V is TRBV6-6, with unresolved D. The V and J ends lost 1 base and 0 bases respectively, with 9 bases between them. The germline CDR1 and CDR2 sequences are MNHNY and SVGAGI (reference sequence). The CDR3 sequence is 15 residues long. CDR3 in DNA: TGTGCCAGCAGTTACTTCGGGATGCTGAACACTGAAGCTTTCTTT. This translates into CASSYFGMLNTEAFF.